This paragraph reports one T cell receptor (beta chain). Antigen specificity is unknown. Per the germline V gene, CDR1 is PRHDT and CDR2 is FYEKMQ (reference sequence). The CDR3 has 18 residues. V lost 5 bases and J lost 5; bases outside the gene matches: 18. Amplified TCR beta CDR3 regions came from RNA transcripts. A set of HTBI primers served as the primers for a first-round RT-PCR of the TCR CDR3. TCRdb fed the multiplex PCR reads into MiXCR, producing one record per CDR3 protein. The sample includes 600,000 to 800,000 distinct CDR3 sequences, roughly 32% of them seen just once. This sample was taken from a study of T cells in Graves' hyperthyroidism and ophthalmopathy. Regarding the study as a whole: Blood also showed most of the thyroid clonotypes that were expanded above 0.001. Using 13 V-J features, a model discriminated ophthalmopathy from stable hyperthyroidism.

If no ophthalmopathy progression occurred within 18 months, Graves' hyperthyroidism was stable. Sequencing input: blood. The gene calls are TRBV13 and TRBJ2-7, with 10 bases aligning to TRBD2. The TCR originated in a woman aged 40 to 55 with Graves' hyperthyroidism. CDR3 in DNA: TGTGCCAGCAGCCTTGGTGGTTGGGGGACTAGCGCCCAACACGAGCAGTACTTC. Protein sequence: CASSLGGWGTSAQHEQYF. Supplemented by reference TRBV13 and TRBJ2-7, the full variable domain reads AAGVIQSPRHLIKEKRETATLKCYPIPRHDTVYWYQQGPGQDPQFLISFYEKMQSDKGSIPDRFSAQQFSDYHSELNMSSLELGDSALYFCASSLGGWGTSAQHEQYFGPGTRLTVT.